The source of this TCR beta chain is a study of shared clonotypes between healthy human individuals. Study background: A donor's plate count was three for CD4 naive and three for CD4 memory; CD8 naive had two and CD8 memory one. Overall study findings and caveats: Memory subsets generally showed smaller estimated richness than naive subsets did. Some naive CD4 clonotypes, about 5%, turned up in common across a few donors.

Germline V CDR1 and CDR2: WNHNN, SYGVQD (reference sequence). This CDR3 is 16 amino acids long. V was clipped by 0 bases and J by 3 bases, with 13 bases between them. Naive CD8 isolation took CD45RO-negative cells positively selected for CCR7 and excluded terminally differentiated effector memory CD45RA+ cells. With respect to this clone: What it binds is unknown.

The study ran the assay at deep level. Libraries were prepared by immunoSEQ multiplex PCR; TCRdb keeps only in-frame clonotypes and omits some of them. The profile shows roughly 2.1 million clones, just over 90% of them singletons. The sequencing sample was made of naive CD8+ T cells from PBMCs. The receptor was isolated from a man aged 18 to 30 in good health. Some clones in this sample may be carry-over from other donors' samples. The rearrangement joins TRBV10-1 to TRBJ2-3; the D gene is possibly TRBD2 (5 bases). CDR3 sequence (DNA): TGCGCCAGCAGTGAGTCGGACCAAAGGGAGACAGATACGCAGTATTTT. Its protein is CASSESDQRETDTQYF.